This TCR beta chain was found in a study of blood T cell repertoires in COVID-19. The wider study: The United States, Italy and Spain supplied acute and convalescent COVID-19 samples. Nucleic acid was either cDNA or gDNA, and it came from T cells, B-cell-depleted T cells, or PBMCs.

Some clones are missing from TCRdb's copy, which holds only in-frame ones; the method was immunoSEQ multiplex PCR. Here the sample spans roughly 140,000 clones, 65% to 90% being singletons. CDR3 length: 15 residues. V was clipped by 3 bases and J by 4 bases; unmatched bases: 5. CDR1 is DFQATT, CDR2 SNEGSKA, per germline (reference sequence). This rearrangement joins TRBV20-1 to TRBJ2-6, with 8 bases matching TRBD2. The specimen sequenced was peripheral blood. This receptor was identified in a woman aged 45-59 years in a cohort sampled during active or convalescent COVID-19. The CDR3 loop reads CSASPGGRGANVLTF. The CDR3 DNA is TGCAGTGCTAGTCCGGGGGGGCGCGGGGCCAACGTCCTGACTTTC.